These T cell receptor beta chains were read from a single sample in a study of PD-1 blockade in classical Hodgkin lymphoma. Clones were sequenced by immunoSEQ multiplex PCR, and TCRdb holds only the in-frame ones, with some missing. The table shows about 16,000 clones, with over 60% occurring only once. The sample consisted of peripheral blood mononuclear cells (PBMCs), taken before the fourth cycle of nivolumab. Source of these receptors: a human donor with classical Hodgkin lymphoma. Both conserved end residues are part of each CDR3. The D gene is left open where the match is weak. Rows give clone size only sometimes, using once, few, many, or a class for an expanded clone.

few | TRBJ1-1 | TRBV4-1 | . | TGCGCCAGCAGCCAAGATGGGGACACGAAGAACACTGAAGCTTTCTTT | CASSQDGDTKNTEAFF
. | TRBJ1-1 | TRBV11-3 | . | TGTGCCAGCAGCTTGGGGGTGGACACTGAAGCTTTCTTT | CASSLGVDTEAFF
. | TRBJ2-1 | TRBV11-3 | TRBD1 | TGTGCCAGCTCGGGACAGGGTTTCAATGAGCAGTTCTTC | CASSGQGFNEQFF
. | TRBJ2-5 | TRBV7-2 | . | TGTGCCAGCAGCTTAGGGGGGCGCAGAGAGACCCAGTACTTC | CASSLGGRRETQYF
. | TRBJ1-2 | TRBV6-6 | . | TGTGCCAGCAATGGGGACTCACCGGATGGCTACACCTTC | CASNGDSPDGYTF
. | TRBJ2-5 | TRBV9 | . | TGTGCCAGCAGCGACACGCCGGGACCACAAGAGACCCAGTACTTC | CASSDTPGPQETQYF
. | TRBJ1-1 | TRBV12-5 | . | TGTGCTAGTGGTTTAGGAGTGAACACTGAAGCTTTCTTT | CASGLGVNTEAFF
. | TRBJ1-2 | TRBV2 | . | TGTGCCAGCCGGGGGGCATCTAGGTATGGCTACACCTTC | CASRGASRYGYTF
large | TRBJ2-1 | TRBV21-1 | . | TGTGCCAGCAGCAAAGAGGTCCGAGGAGCTAGCGGGAGAATTGGGAATGAGCAGTTCTTC | CASSKEVRGASGRIGNEQFF
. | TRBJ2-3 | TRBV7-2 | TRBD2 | TGTGCCAGCAGCTACCGGCTAGCGGGAGGGCCAGATACGCAGTATTTT | CASSYRLAGGPDTQYF
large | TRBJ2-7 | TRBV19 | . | TGTGCCAGTAAAGGGGGGATCGAGCAGTACTTC | CASKGGIEQYF
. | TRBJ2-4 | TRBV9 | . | TGTGCCAGCAGCGCGACCCAGGGAATCACCAAAAACATTCAGTACTTC | CASSATQGITKNIQYF
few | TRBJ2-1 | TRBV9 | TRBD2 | TGTGCCAGCAGCCCTCGACTAGCGGGAATGAATGAGCAGTTCTTC | CASSPRLAGMNEQFF
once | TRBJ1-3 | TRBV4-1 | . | TGCGCCAGCAGCCAAGATCCACAGGGAACTGGAAACACCATATATTTT | CASSQDPQGTGNTIYF
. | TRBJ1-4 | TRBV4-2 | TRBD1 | TGTGCCAGCAGCCGACCGGGACAGGGAGATGAAAAACTGTTTTTT | CASSRPGQGDEKLFF
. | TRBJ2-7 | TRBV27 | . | TGTGCCAGCAGTCCTACGACAGGGAGGTACGAGCAGTACTTC | CASSPTTGRYEQYF
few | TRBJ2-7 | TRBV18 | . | TGTGCCAGCTCACCCAGAGAGGACAGCTACGAGCAGTACTTC | CASSPREDSYEQYF
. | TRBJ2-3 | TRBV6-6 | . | TGTGCCAGCAGATTGACAGCTAGCACAGATACGCAGTATTTT | CASRLTASTDTQYF
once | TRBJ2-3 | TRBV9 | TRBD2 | TGTGCCAGCAGCGTAGGGGGGACTAGTTATACAGATACGCAGTATTTT | CASSVGGTSYTDTQYF
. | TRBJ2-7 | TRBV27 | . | TGTGCCAGCGGGGACCTCCTTAAGACGTACTTC | CASGDLLKTYF
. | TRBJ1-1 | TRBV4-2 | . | TGTGCCAGCAGTAAAAAGGGGCTTCTTGGCAACATGAACACTGAAGCTTTCTTT | CASSKKGLLGNMNTEAFF
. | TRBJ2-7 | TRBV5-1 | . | TGCGCCAGCAGCTTGGGGGACTTCGTCTACGAGCAGTACTTC | CASSLGDFVYEQYF
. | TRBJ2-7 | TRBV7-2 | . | TGTGCCAGCAGTCCCAGTAGGTCCCTCTACGAGCAGTACTTC | CASSPSRSLYEQYF
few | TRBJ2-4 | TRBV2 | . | TGTGCCAGCAGTGAGGAGGGAAGTCGGGCCAAAAACATTCAGTACTTC | CASSEEGSRAKNIQYF
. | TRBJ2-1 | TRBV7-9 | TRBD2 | TGTGCCAGCAGCCCCCAAGGGACTAGCGGGAGGACCATTGAGCAGTTCTTC | CASSPQGTSGRTIEQFF
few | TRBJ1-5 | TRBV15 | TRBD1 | TGTGCCACCAGCAGGGGGGGACAGGGCAATCAGCCCCAGCATTTT | CATSRGGQGNQPQHF
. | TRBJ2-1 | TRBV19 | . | TGTGCCAGTAGTCTAAGACAGGTTCAATACAATGAGCAGTTCTTC | CASSLRQVQYNEQFF
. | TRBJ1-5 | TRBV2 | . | TGTGCCACCGGGAGGGGGTGGGGGCAGCCCCAGCATTTT | CATGRGWGQPQHF
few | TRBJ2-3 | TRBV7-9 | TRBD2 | TGTGCCAGCAGGCTAGCGGGAGTCACAGATACGCAGTATTTT | CASRLAGVTDTQYF
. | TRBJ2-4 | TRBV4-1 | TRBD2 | TGCGCCAGCAGCCAAGTTTCCAGCGGGGTTGAGAAAAACATTCAGTACTTC | CASSQVSSGVEKNIQYF
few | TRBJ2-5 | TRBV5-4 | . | TGTGCCAGCGGCTCGCGGGCAACCTCGCTCAAAGAGACCCAGTACTTC | CASGSRATSLKETQYF
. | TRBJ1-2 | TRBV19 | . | TGTGCCAGTATGAAGGGAGAATTCTATGGCTACACCTTC | CASMKGEFYGYTF
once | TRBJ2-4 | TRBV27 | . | TGTGCCAGCAGTTTAAGCCCCCGAGCCAAAAACATTCAGTACTTC | CASSLSPRAKNIQYF
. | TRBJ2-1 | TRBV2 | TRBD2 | TGTGCCAGCAGTGAACCCGCGGGAGGAGCAAATGAGCAGTTCTTC | CASSEPAGGANEQFF
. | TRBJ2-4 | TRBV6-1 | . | TGTGCCAGCAGTGAAGAGGCAGGGTATGGTACGGACATTCAGTACTTC | CASSEEAGYGTDIQYF
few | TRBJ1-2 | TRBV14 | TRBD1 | TGTGCCAGCAGCCGATCGATACAGGGGGTGGATGGCTACACCTTC | CASSRSIQGVDGYTF
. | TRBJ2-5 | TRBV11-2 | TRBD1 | TGTGCCAGCAGCCCCTTGGACAGGGGCGCTGAAGAGACCCAGTACTTC | CASSPLDRGAEETQYF
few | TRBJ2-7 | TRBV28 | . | TGTGCCAGCCGGGACACCTACGAGCAGTACTTC | CASRDTYEQYF
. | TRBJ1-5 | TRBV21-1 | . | TGTGCCAGCAGCAAAATGTGGGGGGGCCGGTATAGCAATCAGCCCCAGCATTTT | CASSKMWGGRYSNQPQHF
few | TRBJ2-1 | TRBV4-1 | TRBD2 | TGCGCCAGCAGCGAAAGCCCGACTAGCTCTAACCGGGGTGAGCAGTTCTTC | CASSESPTSSNRGEQFF
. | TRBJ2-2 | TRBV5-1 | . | TGCGCCAGCAGCTTGGGGAGCAGGAACACCGGGGAGCTGTTTTTT | CASSLGSRNTGELFF
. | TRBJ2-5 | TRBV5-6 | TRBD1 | TGTGCCAGCAGCCTCCAGGGACAGAGGTGGGGAGAGACCCAGTACTTC | CASSLQGQRWGETQYF
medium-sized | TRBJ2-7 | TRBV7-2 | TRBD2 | TGTGCCAGCAGCTTAACTTCTAGCGGGAGGGTGGACGACGAGCAGTACTTC | CASSLTSSGRVDDEQYF
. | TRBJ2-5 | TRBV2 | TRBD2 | TGTGCCAGCAGAATCGGACTAGCGGGCGACCAAGAGACCCAGTACTTC | CASRIGLAGDQETQYF
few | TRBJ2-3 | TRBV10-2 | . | TGCGCCAGCAGTGAGGCGAACAGGGCGGAGGACCGTTTT | CASSEANRAEDRF
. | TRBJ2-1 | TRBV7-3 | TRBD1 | TGTGCCAGCAGCTTAACTGCAGGGGGCTATGAGCAGTTCTTC | CASSLTAGGYEQFF
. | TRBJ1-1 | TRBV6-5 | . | TGTGCCAGCTCTCGACTGGGGGCACAGAACACTGAAGCTTTCTTT | CASSRLGAQNTEAFF
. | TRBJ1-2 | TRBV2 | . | TGTGCCAGCAGTGAGGTCTCCTATGGCTACACCTTC | CASSEVSYGYTF
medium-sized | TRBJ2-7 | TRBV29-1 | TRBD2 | TGCAGCGTTGGCGGGAGGTACGAGCAGTACTTC | CSVGGRYEQYF
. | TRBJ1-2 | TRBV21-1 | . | TGTGCCAGCAGCGGGGGAGGAGATTATGGCTACACCTTC | CASSGGGDYGYTF
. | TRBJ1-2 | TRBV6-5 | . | TGTGCCAGCAGTTACACGCAGGGAAACTATGGCTACACCTTC | CASSYTQGNYGYTF